This T cell receptor beta chain was sequenced in a study of T cell responses to AZD1222 COVID-19 vaccine. Whole-study results and caveats: Just a handful of people given AZD1222 tested seropositive at baseline. Reportedly, close to half of spike-specific TCRs are directed against unmutated variant regions.

Libraries were prepared by immunoSEQ multiplex PCR; TCRdb keeps only in-frame clonotypes and omits some of them. Here the sample spans about 140,000 clones, approximately 92% being singletons. This clone was counted a few times. Antigen specificity is unknown. Germline lookup yields CDR1 SNHLY and CDR2 FYNNEI. The ends were cut back, 6 bases at V and 7 bases at J, with 12 bases in the middle. This CDR3 is 12 amino acids long. This receptor was taken from an adult who received the AZD1222 COVID-19 vaccine. The chain employs TRBV2 and TRBJ1-2, with no clear D. This specimen was peripheral blood, taken 28 days after the second AZD1222 dose. The CDR3 DNA is TGTGCCAGCAGCCCCGAGACCCTTGGCTACACCTTC. Its translation is CASSPETLGYTF. The full variable domain, in which reference TRBV2 and TRBJ1-2 provide the parts outside the CDR3, is EPEVTQTPSHQVTQMGQEVILRCVPISNHLYFYWYRQILGQKVEFLVSFYNNEISEKSEIFDDQFSVERPDGSNFTLKIRSTKLEDSAMYFCASSPETLGYTFGSGTRLTVV.